What follows describes a single T cell receptor (beta chain). The antigen remains unidentified. This entry is derived from a study of T-cell memory formation after mild COVID-19. Study-level background: Each donor largely had its own TCR clusters. Study-level points and caveats: Pre-infection memory contained some responding clones, which suggested that cross-reactive memory had joined. CD4+ contracting clones were mainly CM and EM; CD8+ ones, EMRA.

MiXCR, run by TCRdb on the 5' RACE reads, gives a single entry per CDR3 protein. The table lists roughly 410,000 distinct CDR3 sequences, 20% to 25% of them singletons. Per germline, CDR1 PRHDT and CDR2 FYEKMQ (reference sequence). V lost 0 bases and J 2 bases, leaving 8 bases between the germline ends. This CDR3 comprises 14 residues. This clonotype was sampled from an adult woman who had mild COVID-19 (a few samples of this study predate the infection). Cell type and time point are not known. The V call is TRBV13, the J call TRBJ2-7; no clear D. The sequenced material came from PBMCs or a T cell subset sorted from them (not recorded which). As DNA, the CDR3 is TGTGCCAGCAGCTTAGGGGGCAAGCCCTACGAGCAGTACTTC. This gives the protein CASSLGGKPYEQYF.